The present T cell receptor (beta chain) was sequenced within a study of blood T cell repertoires in COVID-19. Germline CDR1 reads LGHNT; CDR2 reads FRNRAP. V was trimmed by 0 bases and J by 0 bases, leaving 18 bases between them. The CDR3 loop spans 19 amino acids. TCRdb's copy holds only in-frame clones and misses some; the assay was immunoSEQ multiplex PCR. The sample holds about 110,000 clones, approximately 86% seen once. The receptor's source is a man in his forties with acute or convalescent COVID-19. Material: peripheral blood. The genes are TRBV12-5 and TRBJ1-3, with D perhaps matching TRBD1 (6 bases). The CDR3 protein is CASGLVRGQTTSSGNTIYF. The CDR3 DNA reads TGTGCTAGTGGTTTGGTACGTGGACAGACTACGAGCTCTGGAAACACCATATATTTT.